This T cell receptor (beta chain) derives from a study of cytomegalovirus exposure and HLA in healthy donors. Findings and caveats of the study: The tendency of first-cohort TCR clusters to co-occur in the 110 or so validation repertoires emerged from a later analysis. Reports showed the classifier diagnosing cytomegalovirus status with high specificity and sensitivity. Three CMV-associated chains proved CMV antigen-specific in vitro.

Germline CDR1 reads MNHNY; CDR2 reads SVGAGI (reference sequence). The CDR3 extends over 12 amino acids. To note about this clone: As yet, its antigen is unknown. An end of the junction differs from the germline gene, which may be a read error.

Libraries were prepared by immunoSEQ multiplex PCR; TCRdb keeps only in-frame clonotypes and omits some of them. The table records 150,000 to 200,000 clones, roughly 80% of them present only once. The V call is TRBV6-6, the J call TRBJ2-7; D possibly corresponds to TRBD1 (6 bases). Sequences were obtained from PBMCs. The clonotype was recovered from a young woman in good health and CMV-seropositive. The CDR3 protein is CASSDTGTKINF. DNA for the CDR3: TGTGCCAGCAGTGATACCGGGACAAAGATTAACTTC.